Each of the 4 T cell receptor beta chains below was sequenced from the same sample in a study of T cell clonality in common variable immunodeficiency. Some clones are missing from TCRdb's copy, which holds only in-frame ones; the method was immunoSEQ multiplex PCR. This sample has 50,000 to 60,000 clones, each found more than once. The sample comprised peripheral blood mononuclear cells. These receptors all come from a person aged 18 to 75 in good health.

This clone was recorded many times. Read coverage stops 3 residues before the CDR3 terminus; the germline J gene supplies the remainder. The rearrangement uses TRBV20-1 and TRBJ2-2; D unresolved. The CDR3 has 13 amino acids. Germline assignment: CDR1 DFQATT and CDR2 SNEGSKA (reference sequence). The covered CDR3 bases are TGCAGTGCCCCGAAGAGCAATAATGAAAAG. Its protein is CSAPKSNNEK. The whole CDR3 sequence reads CSAPKSNNEKLFF.

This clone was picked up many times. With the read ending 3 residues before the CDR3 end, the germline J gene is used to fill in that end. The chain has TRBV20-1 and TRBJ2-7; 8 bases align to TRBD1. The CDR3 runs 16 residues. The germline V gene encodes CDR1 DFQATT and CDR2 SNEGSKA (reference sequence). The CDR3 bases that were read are TGCAGAACACTTGGGACAGGACCCACCGCAGATTACGAG. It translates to CRTLGTGPTADYE. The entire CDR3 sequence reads CRTLGTGPTADYEQYF.

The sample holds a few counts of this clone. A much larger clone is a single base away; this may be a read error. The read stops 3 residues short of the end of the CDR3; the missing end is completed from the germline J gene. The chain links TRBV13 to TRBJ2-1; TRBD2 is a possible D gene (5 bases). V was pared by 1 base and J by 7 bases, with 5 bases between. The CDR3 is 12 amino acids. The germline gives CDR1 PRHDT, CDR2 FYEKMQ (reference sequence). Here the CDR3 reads CASSLAGNEQFF. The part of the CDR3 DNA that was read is TGTGCCAGCAGCTTAGCGGGGAATGAG.

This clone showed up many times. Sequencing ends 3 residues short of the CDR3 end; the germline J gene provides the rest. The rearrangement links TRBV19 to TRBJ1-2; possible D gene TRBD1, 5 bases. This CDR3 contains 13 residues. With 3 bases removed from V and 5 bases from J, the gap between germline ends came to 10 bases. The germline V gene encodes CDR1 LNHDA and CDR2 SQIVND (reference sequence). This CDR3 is CASSIKQEYGYTF. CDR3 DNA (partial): TGTGCCAGTAGTATTAAACAGGAGTATGGC.